Each of the 5 T cell receptor beta chains below was sequenced from the same sample in a study of regulatory T cells in long-lasting Graves disease. Assembly of TCR beta libraries relied on iRepertoire HTBI primers together with Arm-PCR of CDR3 regions. One entry per CDR3 protein results from TCRdb running MiXCR on the multiplex PCR reads. Of 350,000 to 500,000 distinct CDR3 sequences listed, approximately 22% are singletons. Time point given: persistent/refractory GD, antithyroid drugs over 5 years with positive TRAb. PBMCs provided the RNA from which the TCR library was made. The sequenced sample was peripheral blood mononuclear cells (PBMCs), obtained when the disease was refractory, from a patient treated with antithyroid drugs. These receptors came from a female donor with Graves disease.

Details on this clonotype: Since a much larger clone is just one base distant, this may be a read error. The genes are TRBV28 and TRBJ1-1; 9 bases are shared with TRBD1. CDR3 size: 14 residues. From germline, CDR1 is MDHEN and CDR2 SYDVKM. The CDR3 here is CATGTGQLNTVAFF. The DNA of the CDR3 is TGTGCCACGGGGACAGGGCAATTGAACACTGTAGCTTTCTTT.

The V and J genes are TRBV29-1 and TRBJ2-6; D could derive from TRBD1 or TRBD2 (6 bases each). There are 14 residues in the CDR3. The germline gives CDR1 SQVTM, CDR2 ANQGSEA. Trimming removed 4 bases from V and 4 bases from J, with 11 bases in between. Written as DNA, the CDR3 is TGCAGCGTTGGGGGGGCGATAGGGGCCAACGTCCTGACTTTC. Translation: CSVGGAIGANVLTF.

CDR3 DNA sequence: TGCAGTGCTAGTGCTAGCGAGATTTCCACCGGGGAGCTGTTTTTT. Translated, it gives CSASASEISTGELFF. The chain is built from TRBV20-1 and TRBJ2-2; possibly TRBD2 for D (6 bases). Germline V gives CDR1 DFQATT, CDR2 SNEGSKA (reference sequence). This CDR3 comprises 15 residues. Trimming pared 3 bases from V and 4 bases from J, leaving 15 bases between.

Many counts were recorded for this clonotype. V is TRBV28 and J is TRBJ1-6, with D tentatively TRBD1 (5 bases). CDR1 is MDHEN and CDR2 is SYDVKM in the germline V gene. With 2 bases removed from V and 7 bases from J, the gap between germline ends came to 12 bases. CDR3 length: 15 residues. This chain's CDR3 is CASSLGTTQNSPLHF. The CDR3 DNA follows: TGTGCCAGCAGTTTAGGGACTACACAAAATTCACCCCTCCACTTT.

This clonotype occurred a few times. The rearrangement uses TRBV28 and TRBJ2-3; D uncertain. CDR3 length equals 16 residues. Germline assignment: CDR1 MDHEN and CDR2 SYDVKM. Trimming left V 3 bases short and J 1 base short, with 14 bases between. The CDR3 loop reads CASSLYPAPGTDTQYF. As DNA, the CDR3 is TGTGCCAGCAGTTTGTATCCGGCTCCAGGCACAGATACGCAGTATTTT.